Described below is a single T cell receptor (beta chain) sequence and its context. What this receptor recognizes is not known. Including cysteine and phenylalanine, the CDR3 has 14 amino acids. Only the protein sequence is given. Sequencer: Illumina HiSeq 2000. TCR beta cDNA libraries were prepared using 5'RACE template switching, which introduced a universal primer site and unique molecular identifiers. cDNA synthesis was primed from the TCR beta constant segment and was followed by two successive PCR amplification steps. The source study handled its data this way. MIGEC was used to demultiplex reads and group reads by UMI, and MiTCR was used to assemble and quantify clonotypes. To exclude erroneous sequences, only TCR cDNA sequences supported by at least two reads were retained. The tcR package was used for downstream repertoire analysis, with clonotypes matched between fractions based on CDR3 nucleotide sequence plus V segment. VDJmatch was used to annotate antigen specificity against VDJdb, with one amino acid substitution allowed in CDR3. After reprocessing by TCRdb, each CDR3 protein sequence is one entry, and no DNA is given. These V and J calls rely on TCRdb rather than the paper's analysis. The sample table records some 410,000 distinct CDR3 sequences. About 7.1% of the sample is in the top ten clones.

To determine HCMV serostatus, a commercial ELISA kit was used to detect HCMV-specific IgG in serum. Ficoll density gradient centrifugation was used to isolate peripheral blood mononuclear cells from blood. This sample stems from a study of T cells expressing NK-cell markers (dated by TCRdb to the early 2020s). About the study as a whole: In sorted CD3+CD56+NKG2C+, CD3+CD56+NKG2C- and CD3+CD56-NKG2C+ T-cell subsets from 8 or 9 donors, TCR beta-chain repertoires were profiled. Of the eight sequenced donors, seven were found to be HCMV-seropositive and one was found to be HCMV-seronegative. Sequencing of the libraries produced 2 x 150 bp reads on Illumina HiSeq 2000/2500, MiSeq or NextSeq. The eight sequenced donors were randomly selected healthy volunteers, three men and five women. The full study reports these points: In five to seven donors, the dominant CD3+CD56+NKG2C+ clonotypes were found to rank among the top 10 CD8+ clonotypes and to make up 1.0-7.0% of CD8+ T cells. Those dominant clonotypes were again the most abundant among CD3+CD56-NKG2C+ cells in a handful of donors, at about 25-60.1%. Whether the expanded NKG2C-expressing T cell clones were specific for HCMV antigens remained unclear.

The sequence joins TRBV12-3 or TRBV12-4 to TRBJ2-3. Sequencing was performed on blood T cells: a sorted CD56 or NKG2C T cell subset, CD4+ or CD8+ T cells, or bulk PBMC T cells (not recorded which). The TCR was taken from a woman between 18 and 75 years old in good health. The CDR3 loop reads CASRLAYSTDTQYF.